These 10 T cell receptor beta chains share one sample of origin, sequenced in a study of CD8 T cells in Susac syndrome. Random hexamers served to reverse transcribe about 0.45 to 1 ug RNA. TCRdb itself ran the immunoSEQ multiplex PCR reads through MiXCR, one entry per CDR3 protein. The sample includes about 150,000 distinct CDR3 sequences, about 95% of them seen just once. The material sequenced was CD8+ T cells from PBMCs. Every receptor here comes from a human donor with Susac syndrome.

The chain uses TRBV29-1 and TRBJ2-5, with TRBD1 matching over 8 bases. This CDR3 spans 17 amino acids. Germline V gene lookup returns CDR1 SQVTM and CDR2 ANQGSEA. The V segment lost 6 bases and the J segment 2 bases; nucleotides outside the gene matches: 17. Here the CDR3 DNA reads TGCAGCGTCGGTGGACAGGGATTTATTATACCGCAAGAGACCCAGTACTTC. It codes for CSVGGQGFIIPQETQYF.

CDR3 in DNA: TGCGCCAGCAGCCAAGCTACAGCAGACTACGAGCAGTACTTC. Translating gives CASSQATADYEQYF. The rearrangement uses TRBV4-1 and TRBJ2-7; D is ambiguous. V shed 1 base and J shed 3 bases, with 10 bases lying between them. There are 14 residues in the CDR3. Germline lookup yields CDR1 MGHRA and CDR2 YSYEKL.

The V call is TRBV7-3, the J call TRBJ2-1; no clear D gene. The germline V and J ends were trimmed by 0 bases and 0 bases, with 18 bases remaining between them. Per the germline V gene, CDR1 is SGHTA and CDR2 is FQGTGA. This CDR3 has 19 residues. The CDR3 coding sequence is TGTGCCAGCAGCTTAACGCCAACGATAGGGCGTAGCTCCTACAATGAGCAGTTCTTC. Translation: CASSLTPTIGRSSYNEQFF.

The chain carries TRBV6-6 and TRBJ2-1, with D uncertain. V lost 7 bases and J lost 5, with 6 bases in between. The germline gives CDR1 MNHNY, CDR2 SVGAGI (reference sequence). This CDR3 comprises 11 residues. CDR3 in amino acids: CASTENNEQFF. CDR3 bases: TGTGCCAGCACCGAAAACAATGAGCAGTTCTTC.

The chain joins TRBV9 to TRBJ2-1; possibly TRBD1 for D (6 bases). CDR1 and CDR2 (germline): SGDLS, YYNGEE. Trimming took 10 bases from V and 2 from J, leaving 13 bases between them. This CDR3 region has 13 residues. The CDR3 coding sequence is TGTGCCTCGCGTGGGGGCCCCTACAATGAGCAGTTCTTC. Protein product: CASRGGPYNEQFF.

The chain recombines TRBV18 with TRBJ2-1, with D maybe TRBD2 (5 bases). Trimming took off 2 bases at V and 3 bases at J, with 8 bases between the two ends. The germline V gene has CDR1 KGHSH and CDR2 LQKENI. CDR3 length: 14 amino acids. The CDR3 is CASSPFSDYNEQFF. CDR3 nucleotides: TGTGCCAGCTCACCATTTAGCGACTACAATGAGCAGTTCTTC.

The chain combines TRBV2 with TRBJ1-5; D uncertain. Germline CDR1 and CDR2: SNHLY and FYNNEI. The CDR3 totals 15 residues. V lost 6 bases, J lost 1 base, and 13 bases lay in between. The CDR3 DNA is TGTGCCAGCAGGACCGGTAGGAGGAGCAATCAGCCCCAGCATTTT. This encodes CASRTGRRSNQPQHF.

The V gene is TRBV28, the J gene TRBJ1-2; D call uncertain. V was shortened by 8 bases and J by 8 bases, with 21 bases between the two germline ends. The CDR3 extends over 14 amino acids. In germline, CDR1 is MDHEN, CDR2 SYDVKM. The CDR3 DNA sequence: TGTGCCAGCTGCGTTAACGTGGGGTCGGGAGGCTACACCTTC. It encodes CASCVNVGSGGYTF.

The chain recombines TRBV4-1 with TRBJ2-1; D is undetermined. Trimming cost V 1 base and J 1 base, with 8 bases left between them. The CDR3 has 15 residues. The germline gives CDR1 MGHRA, CDR2 YSYEKL. The CDR3 bases are TGCGCCAGCAGCCAAGGGGAAACGTCCTACAATGAGCAGTTCTTC. This gives the protein CASSQGETSYNEQFF.

The gene calls are TRBV24-1 and TRBJ1-2; D gene uncertain. Germline values: CDR1 KGHDR, CDR2 SFDVKD. V lost 1 base and J 7 bases, leaving 15 bases between the germline ends. This CDR3 has 15 amino acids. The CDR3 DNA is TGTGCCACCAGTGATTTCACAGAGAATACGGGTGGCTACACCTTC. The encoded protein is CATSDFTENTGGYTF.